The text below deals with one TCR beta chain. Its antigen is still unknown. Primers included in the PCR were 60 Vbeta and 13 Jbeta primers. TCRdb's copy holds only in-frame clones and misses some; the assay was immunoSEQ multiplex PCR. Listed are 200,000 to 250,000 clones; about 1.1% falls within the top ten. V lost 0 bases and J lost 5, with 16 bases in between. This CDR3 region has 16 residues. CDR1 is KGHSH, CDR2 LQKENI, per germline. The record originates from a study of cytomegalovirus exposure and HLA in healthy donors. Whole-study findings and limits: TCR beta chain V- and J-gene trimming was linked, in a later analysis, to a missense variant in DCLRE1C.

The sample was PBMCs. The chain uses TRBV18 and TRBJ1-2; D not resolved. The sequence was collected from a girl aged 2 to 10 in good health and CMV-seropositive. This CDR3 is CASSPPTGFNLYGYTF. CDR3 nucleotides: TGTGCCAGCTCACCACCGACGGGTTTTAACCTATATGGCTACACCTTC.